This T cell receptor (beta chain) came from a study of regulatory T cells in long-lasting Graves disease. With iRepertoire HTBI primers and Arm-PCR of CDR3 regions, TCR beta libraries were built. TCRdb analysed the multiplex PCR reads with MiXCR anew, one entry per CDR3 protein. The sample holds about 430,000 distinct CDR3 sequences, over 20% seen once. This CDR3 is built from 13 residues. Germline CDR1 and CDR2: MDHEN and SYDVKM. V was pared by 8 bases and J by 1 base, with 9 bases between. Stated time point: persistent/refractory GD, antithyroid drugs over 5 years with positive TRAb. PBMC RNA served as the TCR library source.

The receptor was isolated from a female donor with Graves disease. V is TRBV28 and J is TRBJ2-1; possibly TRBD1 or TRBD2 for D (6 bases each). Specimen: peripheral blood mononuclear cells (PBMCs), collected when the disease was refractory, from a patient treated with antithyroid drugs. The CDR3 sequence is CASGGGSYNEQFF. The DNA for the CDR3 is TGTGCCAGCGGAGGGGGGTCCTACAATGAGCAGTTCTTC.